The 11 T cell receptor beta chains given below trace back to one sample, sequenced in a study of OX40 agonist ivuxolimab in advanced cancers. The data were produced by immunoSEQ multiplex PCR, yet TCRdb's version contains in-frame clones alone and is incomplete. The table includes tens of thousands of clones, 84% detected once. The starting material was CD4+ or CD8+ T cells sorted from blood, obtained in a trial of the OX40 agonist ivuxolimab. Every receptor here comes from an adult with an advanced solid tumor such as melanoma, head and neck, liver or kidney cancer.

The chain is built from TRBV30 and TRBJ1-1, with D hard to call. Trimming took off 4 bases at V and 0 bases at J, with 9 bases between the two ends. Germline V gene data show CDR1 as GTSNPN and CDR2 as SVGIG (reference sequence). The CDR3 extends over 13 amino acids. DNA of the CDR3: TGTGCCTGGAAAATTGGCTTGAACACTGAAGCTTTCTTT. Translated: CAWKIGLNTEAFF.

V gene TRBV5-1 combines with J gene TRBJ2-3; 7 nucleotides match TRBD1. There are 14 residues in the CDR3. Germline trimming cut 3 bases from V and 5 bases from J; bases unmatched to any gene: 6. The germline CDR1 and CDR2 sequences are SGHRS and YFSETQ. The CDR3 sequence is CASSSRDSGDTQYF. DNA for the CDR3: TGCGCCAGCAGCTCCCGGGACAGTGGAGATACGCAGTATTTT. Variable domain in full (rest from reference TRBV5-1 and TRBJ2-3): KAGVTQTPRYLIKTRGQQVTLSCSPISGHRSVSWYQQTPGQGLQFLFEYFSETQRNKGNFPGRFSGRQFSNSRSEMNVSTLELGDSALYLCASSSRDSGDTQYFGPGTRLTVL.

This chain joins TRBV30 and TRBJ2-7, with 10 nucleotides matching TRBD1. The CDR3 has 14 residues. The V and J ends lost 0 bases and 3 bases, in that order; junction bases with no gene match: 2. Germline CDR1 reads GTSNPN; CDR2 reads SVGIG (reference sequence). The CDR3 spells CAWSVDRGVYEQYF. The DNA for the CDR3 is TGTGCCTGGAGTGTGGACAGGGGGGTCTACGAGCAGTACTTC. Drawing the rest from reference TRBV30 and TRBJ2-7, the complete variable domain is SQTIHQWPATLVQPVGSPLSLECTVEGTSNPNLYWYRQAAGRGLQLLFYSVGIGQISSEVPQNLSASRPQDRQFILSSKKLLLSDSGFYLCAWSVDRGVYEQYFGPGTRLTVT.

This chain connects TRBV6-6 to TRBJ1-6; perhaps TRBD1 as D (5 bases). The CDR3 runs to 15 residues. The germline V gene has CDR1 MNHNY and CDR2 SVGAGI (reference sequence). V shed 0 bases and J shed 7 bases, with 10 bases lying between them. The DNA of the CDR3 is TGTGCCAGCAGTTACTCGAGTCAGGGCAATTCACCCCTCCACTTT. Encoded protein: CASSYSSQGNSPLHF.

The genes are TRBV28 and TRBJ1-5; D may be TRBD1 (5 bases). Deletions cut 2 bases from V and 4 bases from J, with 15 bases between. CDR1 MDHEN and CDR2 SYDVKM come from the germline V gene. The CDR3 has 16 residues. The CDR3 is CASSLPTGTANQPQHF. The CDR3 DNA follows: TGTGCCAGCAGTTTACCGACCGGGACGGCAAATCAGCCCCAGCATTTT.

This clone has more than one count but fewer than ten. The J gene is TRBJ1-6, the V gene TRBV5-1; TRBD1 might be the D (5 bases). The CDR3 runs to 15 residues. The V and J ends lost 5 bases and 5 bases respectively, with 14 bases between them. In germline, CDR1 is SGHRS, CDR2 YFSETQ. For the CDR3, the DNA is TGCGCCAGCAGTCGGGAAGGGGCGAATAATTCACCCCTCCACTTT. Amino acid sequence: CASSREGANNSPLHF. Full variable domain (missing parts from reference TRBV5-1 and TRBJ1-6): KAGVTQTPRYLIKTRGQQVTLSCSPISGHRSVSWYQQTPGQGLQFLFEYFSETQRNKGNFPGRFSGRQFSNSRSEMNVSTLELGDSALYLCASSREGANNSPLHFGNGTRLTVT.

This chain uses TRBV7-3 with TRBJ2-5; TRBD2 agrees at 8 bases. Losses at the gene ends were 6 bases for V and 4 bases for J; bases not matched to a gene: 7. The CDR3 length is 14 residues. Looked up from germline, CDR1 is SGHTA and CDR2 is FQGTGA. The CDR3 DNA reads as TGTGCCAGCAGTCGGGGGGGCATATCAGAGACCCAGTACTTC. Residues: CASSRGGISETQYF.

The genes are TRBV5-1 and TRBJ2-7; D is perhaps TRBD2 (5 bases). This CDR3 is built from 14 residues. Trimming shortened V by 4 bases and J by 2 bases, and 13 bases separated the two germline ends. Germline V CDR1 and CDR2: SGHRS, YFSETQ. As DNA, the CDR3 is TGCGCCAGCAGCACCTTAGCGAGAGCCTACGAGCAGTACTTC. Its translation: CASSTLARAYEQYF.

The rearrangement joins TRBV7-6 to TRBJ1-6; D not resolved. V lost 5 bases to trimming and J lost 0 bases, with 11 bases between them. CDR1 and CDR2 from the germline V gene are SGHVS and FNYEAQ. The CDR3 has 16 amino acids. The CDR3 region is CASSPRASSYNSPLHF. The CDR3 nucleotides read TGTGCCAGCAGCCCGCGGGCGAGCTCCTATAATTCACCCCTCCACTTT.

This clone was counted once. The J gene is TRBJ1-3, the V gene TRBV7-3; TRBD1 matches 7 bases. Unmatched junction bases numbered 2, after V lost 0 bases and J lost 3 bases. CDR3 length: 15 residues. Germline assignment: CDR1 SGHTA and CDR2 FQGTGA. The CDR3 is CASSLTPGGGNTIYF. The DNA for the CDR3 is TGTGCCAGCAGCTTAACACCAGGGGGTGGAAACACCATATATTTT.

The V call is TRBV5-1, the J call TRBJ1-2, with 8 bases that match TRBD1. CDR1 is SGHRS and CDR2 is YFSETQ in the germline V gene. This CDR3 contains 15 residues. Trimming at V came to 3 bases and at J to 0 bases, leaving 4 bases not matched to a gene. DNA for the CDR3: TGCGCCAGCAGCTCCGACAGGGGAGCTAACTATGGCTACACCTTC. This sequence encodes CASSSDRGANYGYTF.